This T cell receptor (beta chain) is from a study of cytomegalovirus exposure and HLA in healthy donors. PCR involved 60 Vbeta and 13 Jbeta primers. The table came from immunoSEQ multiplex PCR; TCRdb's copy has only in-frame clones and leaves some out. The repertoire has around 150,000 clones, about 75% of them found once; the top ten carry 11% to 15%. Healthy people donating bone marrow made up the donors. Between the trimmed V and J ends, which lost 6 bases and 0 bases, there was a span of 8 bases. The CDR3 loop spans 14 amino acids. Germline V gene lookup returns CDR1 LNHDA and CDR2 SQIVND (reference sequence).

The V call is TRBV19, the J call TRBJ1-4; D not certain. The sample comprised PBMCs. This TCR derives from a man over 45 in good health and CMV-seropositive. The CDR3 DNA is TGTGCCAGTAGACTGTACGCAACTAATGAAAAACTGTTTTTT. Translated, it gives CASRLYATNEKLFF.